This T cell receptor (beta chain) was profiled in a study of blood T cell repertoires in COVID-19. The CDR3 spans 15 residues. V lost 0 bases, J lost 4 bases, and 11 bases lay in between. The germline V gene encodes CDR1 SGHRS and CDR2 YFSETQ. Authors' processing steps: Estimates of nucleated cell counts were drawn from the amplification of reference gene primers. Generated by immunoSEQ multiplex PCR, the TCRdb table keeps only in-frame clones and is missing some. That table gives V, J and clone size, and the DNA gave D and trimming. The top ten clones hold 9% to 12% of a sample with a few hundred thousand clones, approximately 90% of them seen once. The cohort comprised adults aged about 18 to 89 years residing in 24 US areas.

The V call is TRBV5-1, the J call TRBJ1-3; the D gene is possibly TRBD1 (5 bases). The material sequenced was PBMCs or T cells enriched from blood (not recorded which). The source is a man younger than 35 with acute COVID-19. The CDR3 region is CASSLVAGYGNTIYF. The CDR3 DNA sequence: TGCGCCAGCAGCTTGGTTGCAGGGTACGGAAACACCATATATTTT.